The text below deals with one T cell receptor (beta chain). What it recognizes is unknown. This record comes from a study of shared clonotypes between healthy human individuals. General study findings and limits: Researchers sampled only blood; tissue repertoires likely differ.

V was pared by 10 bases and J by 4 bases, with 5 bases of the junction left unmatched. Germline-derived CDR1 and CDR2 are LNHDA and SQIVND (reference sequence). This CDR3 has 14 amino acids. Researchers ran the assay at a deep level. Data came from immunoSEQ multiplex PCR; TCRdb stores just in-frame clones and leaves some out. The sample holds about 1.1 million clones, around 82% seen once. The V call is TRBV19, the J call TRBJ2-3; 13 bases map to TRBD2. The sample was memory CD4+ T cells from PBMCs. As to subset: CD45RA-negative fraction. The TCR comes from a man between 18 and 29 years old in good health. Some clones in this sample may be carry-over from other donors' samples. The CDR3 here is CATRLAGGPDTQYF. Written as DNA, the CDR3 is TGTGCCACTCGACTAGCGGGAGGCCCAGATACGCAGTATTTT.